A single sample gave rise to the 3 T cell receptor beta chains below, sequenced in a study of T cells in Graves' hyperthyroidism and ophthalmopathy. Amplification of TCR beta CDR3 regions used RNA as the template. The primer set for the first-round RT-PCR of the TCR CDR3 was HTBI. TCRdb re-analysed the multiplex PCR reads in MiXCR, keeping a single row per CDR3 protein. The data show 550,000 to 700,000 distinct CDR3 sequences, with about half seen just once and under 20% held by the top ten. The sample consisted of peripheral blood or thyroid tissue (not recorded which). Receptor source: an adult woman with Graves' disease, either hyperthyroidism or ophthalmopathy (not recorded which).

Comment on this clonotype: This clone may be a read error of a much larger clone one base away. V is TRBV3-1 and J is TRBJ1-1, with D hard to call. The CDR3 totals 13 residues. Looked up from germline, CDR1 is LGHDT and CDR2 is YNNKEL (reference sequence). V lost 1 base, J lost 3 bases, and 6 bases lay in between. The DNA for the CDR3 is TGTGCCAGCAGCCAAGTCCAGGACACTGAAGCTTTCTTT. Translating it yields CASSQVQDTEAFF. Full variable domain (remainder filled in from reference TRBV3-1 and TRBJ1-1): DTAVSQTPKYLVTQMGNDKSIKCEQNLGHDTMYWYKQDSKKFLKIMFSYNNKELIINETVPNRFSPKSPDKAHLNLHINSLELGDSAVYFCASSQVQDTEAFFGQGTRLTVV.

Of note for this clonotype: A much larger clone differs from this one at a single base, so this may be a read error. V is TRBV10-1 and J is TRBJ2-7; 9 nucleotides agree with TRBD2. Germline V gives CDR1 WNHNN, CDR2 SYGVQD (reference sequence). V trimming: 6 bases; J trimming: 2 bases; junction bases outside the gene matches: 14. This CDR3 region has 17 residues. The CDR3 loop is CASSLVLAGPVTYEQYF. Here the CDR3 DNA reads TGCGCCAGCAGCTTGGTTCTAGCGGGACCAGTAACCTACGAGCAGTACTTC.

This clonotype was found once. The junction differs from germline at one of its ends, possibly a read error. In DNA, the CDR3 is TGTGCCAGCAGCCAAGGTCAGGGTTTAGCTCAGCCCCGGCATTTT. Protein: CASSQGQGLAQPRHF. The chain has TRBV7-8 and TRBJ1-5; D is perhaps TRBD1 (5 bases). Germline V CDR1 and CDR2: SGHVS, FQNEAQ. The CDR3 is 15 amino acids.